This T cell receptor beta chain originates from a study of a mutant IDH1 vaccine in newly diagnosed glioma. Whole-study context: Treated patients showed a male proportion of roughly 62%, a female proportion of roughly 40%, and a mean age of 40.4 years. Standard pretreatment was either radiotherapy, temozolomide, or, for most, radiochemotherapy with temozolomide.

This clone was observed once. Its antigen remains unidentified. The CDR3 is made up of 15 amino acids. The germline CDR1 and CDR2 sequences are MNHEY and SMNVEV (reference sequence). Trimming cost V 3 bases and J 1 base, with 12 bases left between them. Notes on the study in general: Among top peripheral T cell clonotypes, changes seemed unrelated to pseudoprogression.

Generated by immunoSEQ multiplex PCR, the TCRdb table keeps only in-frame clones and is missing some. The sample includes about 67,000 clones, around four fifths of them seen just once. Time point of the sample: baseline, week 1 (first vaccination visit). Treatment given: pre-vaccination baseline after standard-of-care therapy. Astrocytomas that were new, WHO grade 3 or 4, IDH1-mutant and ATRX-lost were present in the donors. The chain is built from TRBV27 and TRBJ1-1; D is unresolved. Sequenced here: peripheral blood mononuclear cells (PBMCs), sampled from a glioma patient treated with radiotherapy, temozolomide or both. This clonotype was obtained from a woman under 30 with glioma. Some clones in this sample may be carry-over from other donors' samples. The CDR3 bases are TGTGCCAGCAGTTTGAGTTTTCTTGGGAACACTGAAGCTTTCTTT. The encoded protein is CASSLSFLGNTEAFF.